The rows below give T cell receptor beta chains drawn from one sample of a study of early T cells in non-severe SARS-CoV-2 infection. TCRdb fed the 5' RACE reads into MiXCR, producing one record per CDR3 protein. The table shows around 98,000 distinct CDR3 sequences, with approximately 10% occurring only once. The sequencing sample was made of whole blood. The origin of the receptors is an adult who was a healthcare worker with PCR-confirmed SARS-CoV-2 infection or an uninfected control (not recorded which). Each CDR3 is given with its conserved first and last residue. The D gene is left open where the match is weak. Size is stated for part of the rows, as once, few or many counts, or as a class when the clone is expanded.

d_call	v_call	j_call	clone_size	cdr3_aa	cdr3_nt
TRBD2	TRBV28	TRBJ2-1	few	CASRASGRTMTNEQFF	TGTGCCAGCAGAGCTAGCGGGCGCACAATGACCAATGAGCAGTTCTTC
-	TRBV9	TRBJ1-1	few	CASSVASFEDTLFF	TGTGCCAGCAGCGTAGCGTCATTTGAGGACACCCTTTTCTTT
-	TRBV12-3/TRBV12-4	TRBJ1-5	many	CASSPSGGNQPQHF	TGTGCCAGCAGTCCCTCGGGAGGCAATCAGCCCCAGCATTTT
TRBD2	TRBV18	TRBJ2-7	-	CASSQGTSGTYEQYF	TGTGCCAGCTCACAAGGGACTAGCGGGACGTACGAGCAGTACTTC
TRBD2	TRBV7-9	TRBJ2-3	few	CASSQGTSGSEDTQYF	TGTGCCAGCAGCCAAGGGACTAGCGGGAGCGAAGATACGCAGTATTTT
TRBD1	TRBV20-1	TRBJ2-3	many	CSASDRGATDTQYF	TGCAGTGCTAGCGACAGGGGGGCCACAGATACGCAGTATTTT
TRBD1	TRBV29-1	TRBJ1-1	many	CSVVGARQGSTEAFF	TGCAGCGTGGTAGGGGCTCGACAGGGGTCTACTGAAGCTTTCTTT
-	TRBV24-1	TRBJ2-7	-	CATRRHWPRQYF	TGTGCCACCCGAAGGCACTGGCCACGGCAGTACTTC
TRBD1	TRBV13	TRBJ1-1	-	CASSRRDSNFFGAFF	TGTGCCAGCAGCCGCCGGGACAGTAATTTTTTTGGTGCTTTCTTT
-	TRBV5-1	TRBJ1-3	-	CASRPTGSSGNTIYF	TGCGCCAGCAGACCAACGGGGAGCTCTGGAAACACCATATATTTT
-	TRBV18	TRBJ2-1	-	CASSEIYNEQFF	TGTGCCAGCTCAGAGATCTACAATGAGCAGTTCTTC
-	TRBV6-1	TRBJ1-1	-	CASTDGGALAEAFF	TGTGCCAGCACGGACGGGGGGGCTCTGGCTGAAGCTTTCTTT
-	TRBV3-1	TRBJ1-5	many	CASSQDRGQPQHF	TGTGCCAGCAGCCAAGATAGAGGCCAGCCCCAGCATTTT
-	TRBV18	TRBJ2-7	once	CASSPTTASAYEQYF	TGTGCCAGCTCACCGACCACTGCCTCGGCCTACGAGCAGTACTTC